This T cell receptor (beta chain) is from a study of T cell responses to AZD1222 COVID-19 vaccine. The CDR3 length is 16 residues. Deletions cut 1 base from V and 5 bases from J, with 16 bases between. Germline CDR1 is LGHNA and CDR2 is YNFKEQ. The table came from immunoSEQ multiplex PCR; TCRdb's copy has only in-frame clones and leaves some out. The sample lists approximately 110,000 clones; 89% were seen once. Here the sequenced sample was peripheral blood, taken on day 0 of AZD1222 vaccination. The V gene is TRBV4-2, the J gene TRBJ2-3; maybe TRBD1 (5 bases). The receptor comes from an adult in good health. DNA of the CDR3: TGTGCCAGCAGCCAAGTAGTAATGGGGCGTAGAGATACGCAGTATTTT. Protein product: CASSQVVMGRRDTQYF.